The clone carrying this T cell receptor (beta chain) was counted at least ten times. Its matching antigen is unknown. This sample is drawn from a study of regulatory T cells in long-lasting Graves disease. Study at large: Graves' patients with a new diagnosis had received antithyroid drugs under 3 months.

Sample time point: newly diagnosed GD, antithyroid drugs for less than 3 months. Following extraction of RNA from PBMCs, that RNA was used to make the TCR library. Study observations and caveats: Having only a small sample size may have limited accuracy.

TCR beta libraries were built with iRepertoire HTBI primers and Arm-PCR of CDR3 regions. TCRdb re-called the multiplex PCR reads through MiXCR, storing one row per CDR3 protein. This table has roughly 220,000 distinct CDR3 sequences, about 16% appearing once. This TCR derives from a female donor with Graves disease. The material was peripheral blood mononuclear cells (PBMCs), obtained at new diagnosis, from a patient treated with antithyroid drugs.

CDR3 amino acids: CASSRTLKGYNEQFF. DNA of the CDR3: TGTGCCAGCAGCCGGACTCTTAAAGGCTACAATGAGCAGTTCTTC. This chain connects TRBV7-3 to TRBJ2-1, with a tentative D call TRBD2 (5 bases). Germline assignment: CDR1 SGHTA and CDR2 FQGTGA. Trimming stripped 5 bases from V and 3 bases from J, with 14 bases between. This CDR3 has 15 residues. The entire variable domain, with the rest obtained from reference TRBV7-3 and TRBJ2-1, is as follows: GAGVSQTPSNKVTEKGKYVELRCDPISGHTALYWYRQSLGQGPEFLIYFQGTGAADDSGLPNDRFFAVRPEGSVSTLKIQRTERGDSAVYLCASSRTLKGYNEQFFGPGTRLTVL.